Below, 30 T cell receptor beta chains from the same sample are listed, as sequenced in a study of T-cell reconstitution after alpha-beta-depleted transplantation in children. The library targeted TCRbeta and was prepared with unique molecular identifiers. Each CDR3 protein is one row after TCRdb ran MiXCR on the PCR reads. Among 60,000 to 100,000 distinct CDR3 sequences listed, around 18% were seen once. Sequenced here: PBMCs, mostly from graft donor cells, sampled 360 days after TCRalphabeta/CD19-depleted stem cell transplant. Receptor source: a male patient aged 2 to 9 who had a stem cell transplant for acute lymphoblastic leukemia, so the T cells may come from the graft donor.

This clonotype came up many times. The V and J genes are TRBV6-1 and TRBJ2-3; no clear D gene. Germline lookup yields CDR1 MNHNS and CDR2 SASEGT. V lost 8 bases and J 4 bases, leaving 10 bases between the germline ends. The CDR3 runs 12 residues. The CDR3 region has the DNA TGTGCCAGCCCCTCCTCCGCAGATACGCAGTATTTT. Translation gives CASPSSADTQYF.

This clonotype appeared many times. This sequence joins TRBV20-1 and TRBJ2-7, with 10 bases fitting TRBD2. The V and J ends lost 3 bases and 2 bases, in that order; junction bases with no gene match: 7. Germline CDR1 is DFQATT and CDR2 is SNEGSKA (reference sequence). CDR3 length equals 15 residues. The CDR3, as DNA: TGCAGTGCTAGGCCTATAGCGGGAGGTACCTACGAGCAGTACTTC. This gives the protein CSARPIAGGTYEQYF.

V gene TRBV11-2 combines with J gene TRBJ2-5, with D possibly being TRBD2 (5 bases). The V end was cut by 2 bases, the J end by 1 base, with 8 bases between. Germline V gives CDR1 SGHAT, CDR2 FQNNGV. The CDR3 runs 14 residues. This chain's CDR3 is CASSLFGVQETQYF. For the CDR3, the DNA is TGTGCCAGCAGCTTATTCGGGGTCCAAGAGACCCAGTACTTC.

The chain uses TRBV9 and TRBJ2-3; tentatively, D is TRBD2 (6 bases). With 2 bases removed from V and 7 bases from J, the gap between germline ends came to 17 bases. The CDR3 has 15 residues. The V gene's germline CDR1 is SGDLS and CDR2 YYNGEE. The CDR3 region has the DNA TGTGCCAGCAGCGTCGCGGAGGGCCACTTGTATACGCAGTATTTT. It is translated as CASSVAEGHLYTQYF.

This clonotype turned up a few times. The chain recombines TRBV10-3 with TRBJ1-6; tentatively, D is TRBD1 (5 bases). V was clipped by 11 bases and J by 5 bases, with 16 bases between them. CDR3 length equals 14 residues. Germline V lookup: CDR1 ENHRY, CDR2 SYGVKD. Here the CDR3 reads CASSGTTHNSPLHF. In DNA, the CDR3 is TGTGCCTCTTCCGGGACTACGCATAATTCACCCCTCCACTTT.

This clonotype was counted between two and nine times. DNA of the CDR3: TGTGCCAGCAGCTTACAGGGGACCTACGAGCAGTACTTC. Protein sequence: CASSLQGTYEQYF. The V and J genes are TRBV11-1 and TRBJ2-7; maybe TRBD1 (6 bases). Looked up from germline, CDR1 is SGHAT and CDR2 is FQDESV (reference sequence). The V and J ends lost 2 bases and 2 bases respectively, with 7 bases between them. This CDR3 is built from 13 residues.

The chain's CDR3 is CASSLFFPNTGELFF. The CDR3 DNA reads as TGCGCCAGCAGCTTGTTCTTCCCGAACACCGGGGAGCTGTTTTTT. The rearrangement uses TRBV5-1 and TRBJ2-2; D is unclear. This CDR3 comprises 15 residues. Germline assignment: CDR1 SGHRS and CDR2 YFSETQ. Deletions cut 1 base from V and 0 bases from J, with 7 bases between.

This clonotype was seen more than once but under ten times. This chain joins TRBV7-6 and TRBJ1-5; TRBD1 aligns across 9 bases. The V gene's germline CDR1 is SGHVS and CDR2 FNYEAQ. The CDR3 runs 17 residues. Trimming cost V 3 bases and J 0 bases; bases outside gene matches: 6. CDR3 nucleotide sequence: TGTGCCAGCAGCTTGACAGGGGGGGCTTATAGCAATCAGCCCCAGCATTTT. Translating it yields CASSLTGGAYSNQPQHF. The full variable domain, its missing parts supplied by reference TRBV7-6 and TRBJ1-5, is GAGVSQSPRYKVTKRGQDVALRCDPISGHVSLYWYRQALGQGPEFLTYFNYEAQQDKSGLPNDRFSAERPEGSISTLTIQRTEQRDSAMYRCASSLTGGAYSNQPQHFGDGTRLSIL.

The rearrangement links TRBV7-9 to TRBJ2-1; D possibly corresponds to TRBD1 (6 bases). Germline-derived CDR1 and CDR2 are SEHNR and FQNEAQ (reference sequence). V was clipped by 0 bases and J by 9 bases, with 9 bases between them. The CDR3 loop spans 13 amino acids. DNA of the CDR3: TGTGCCAGCAGCTTAGCAGGGGGAAGTGAGCAGTTCTTC. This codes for CASSLAGGSEQFF.

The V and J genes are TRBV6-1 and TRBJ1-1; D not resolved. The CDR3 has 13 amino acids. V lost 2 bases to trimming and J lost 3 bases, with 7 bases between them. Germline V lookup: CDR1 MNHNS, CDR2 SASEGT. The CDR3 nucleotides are TGTGCCAGCAGTGAATTCATAGACACTGAAGCTTTCTTT. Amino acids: CASSEFIDTEAFF.

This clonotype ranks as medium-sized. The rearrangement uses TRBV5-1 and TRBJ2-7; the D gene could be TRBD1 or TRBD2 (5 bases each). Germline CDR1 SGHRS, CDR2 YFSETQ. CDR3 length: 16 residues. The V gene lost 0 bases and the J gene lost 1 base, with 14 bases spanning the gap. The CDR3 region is CASSLAPSGSSYEQYF. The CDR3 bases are TGCGCCAGCAGCTTGGCCCCATCAGGGAGTTCCTACGAGCAGTACTTC.

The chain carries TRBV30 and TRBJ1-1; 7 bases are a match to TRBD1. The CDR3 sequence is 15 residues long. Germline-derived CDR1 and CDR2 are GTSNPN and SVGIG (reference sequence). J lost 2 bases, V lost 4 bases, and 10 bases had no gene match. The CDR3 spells CAWTGTVGFNTEAFF. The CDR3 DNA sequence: TGTGCCTGGACCGGGACAGTCGGGTTTAACACTGAAGCTTTCTTT.

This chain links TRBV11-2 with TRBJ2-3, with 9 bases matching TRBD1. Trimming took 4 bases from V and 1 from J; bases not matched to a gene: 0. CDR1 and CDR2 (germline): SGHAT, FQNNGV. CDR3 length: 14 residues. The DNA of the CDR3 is TGTGCCAGCAGCTGGGACAGGGGCACAGATACGCAGTATTTT. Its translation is CASSWDRGTDTQYF.

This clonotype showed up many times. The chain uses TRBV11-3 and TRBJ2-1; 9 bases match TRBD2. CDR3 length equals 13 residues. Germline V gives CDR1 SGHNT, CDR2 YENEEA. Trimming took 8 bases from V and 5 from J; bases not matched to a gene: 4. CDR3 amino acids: CASGTSPNNEQFF. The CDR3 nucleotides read TGTGCCAGCGGGACTAGCCCCAACAATGAGCAGTTCTTC.

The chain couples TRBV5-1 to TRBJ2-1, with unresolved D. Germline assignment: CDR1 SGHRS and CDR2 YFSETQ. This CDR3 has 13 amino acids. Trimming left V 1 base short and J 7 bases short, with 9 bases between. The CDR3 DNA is TGCGCCAGCAGCTTGCCACGTAGGAATGAGCAGTTCTTC. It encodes CASSLPRRNEQFF.

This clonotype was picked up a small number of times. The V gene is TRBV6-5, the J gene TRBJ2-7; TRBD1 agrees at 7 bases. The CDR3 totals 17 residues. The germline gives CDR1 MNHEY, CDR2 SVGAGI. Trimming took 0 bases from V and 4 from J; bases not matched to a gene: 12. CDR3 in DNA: TGTGCCAGCAGTTACTCCTACCCAGTAGGGGGCGGATACGAGCAGTACTTC. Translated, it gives CASSYSYPVGGGYEQYF.

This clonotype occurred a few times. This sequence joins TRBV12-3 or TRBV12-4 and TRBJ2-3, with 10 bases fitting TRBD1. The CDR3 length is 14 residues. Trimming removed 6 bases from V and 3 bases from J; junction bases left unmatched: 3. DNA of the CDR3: TGTGCCAGCAGCCCGGACAGGGGGACAGATACGCAGTATTTT. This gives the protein CASSPDRGTDTQYF.

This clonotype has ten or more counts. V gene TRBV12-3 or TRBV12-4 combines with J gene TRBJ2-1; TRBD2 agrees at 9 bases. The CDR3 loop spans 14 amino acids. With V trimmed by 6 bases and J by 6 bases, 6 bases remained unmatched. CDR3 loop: CASSSGTSPNEQFF. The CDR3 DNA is TGTGCCAGCAGCTCCGGGACTAGCCCCAATGAGCAGTTCTTC.

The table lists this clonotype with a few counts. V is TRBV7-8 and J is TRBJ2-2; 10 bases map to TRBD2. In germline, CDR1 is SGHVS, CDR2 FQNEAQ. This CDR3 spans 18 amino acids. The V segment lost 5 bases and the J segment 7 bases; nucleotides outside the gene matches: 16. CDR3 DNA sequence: TGTGCCAGCAGCATTACCCCATCGAGCGGGAGGGCCGTCGGGGAGCTGTTTTTT. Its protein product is CASSITPSSGRAVGELFF.

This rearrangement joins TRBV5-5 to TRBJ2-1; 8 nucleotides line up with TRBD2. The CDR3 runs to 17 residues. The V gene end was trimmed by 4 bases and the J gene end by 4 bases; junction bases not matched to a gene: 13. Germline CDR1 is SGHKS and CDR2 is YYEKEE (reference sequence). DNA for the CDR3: TGTGCCAGCAGCCTCCTTGGGGGCGGGGGGCCTTACAATGAGCAGTTCTTC. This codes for CASSLLGGGGPYNEQFF.

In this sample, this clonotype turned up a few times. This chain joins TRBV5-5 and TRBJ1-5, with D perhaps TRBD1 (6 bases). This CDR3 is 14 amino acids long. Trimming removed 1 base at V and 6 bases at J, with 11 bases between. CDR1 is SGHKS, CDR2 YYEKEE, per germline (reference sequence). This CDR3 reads CASSLLQGGQPQHF. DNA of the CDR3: TGTGCCAGCAGCTTGCTACAGGGCGGTCAGCCCCAGCATTTT.

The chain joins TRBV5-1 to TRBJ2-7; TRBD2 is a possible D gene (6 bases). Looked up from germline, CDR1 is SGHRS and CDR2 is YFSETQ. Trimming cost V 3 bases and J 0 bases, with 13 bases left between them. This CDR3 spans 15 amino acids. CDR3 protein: CASSYTGTDSYEQYF. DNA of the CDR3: TGCGCCAGCAGCTATACCGGGACTGACTCCTACGAGCAGTACTTC.

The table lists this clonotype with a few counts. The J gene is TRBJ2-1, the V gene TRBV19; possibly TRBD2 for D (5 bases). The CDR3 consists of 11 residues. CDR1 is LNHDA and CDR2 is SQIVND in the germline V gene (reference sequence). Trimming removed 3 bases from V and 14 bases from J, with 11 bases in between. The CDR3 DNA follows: TGTGCCAGTAGTATGGGAGAGGGCGAGTTCTTC. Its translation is CASSMGEGEFF.

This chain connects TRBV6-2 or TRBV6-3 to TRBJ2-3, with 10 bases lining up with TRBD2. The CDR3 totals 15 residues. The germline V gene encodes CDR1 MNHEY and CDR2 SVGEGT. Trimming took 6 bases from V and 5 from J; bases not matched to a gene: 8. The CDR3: CASRPSGRAGDTQYF. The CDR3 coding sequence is TGTGCCAGCAGACCGAGCGGGAGGGCCGGAGATACGCAGTATTTT.

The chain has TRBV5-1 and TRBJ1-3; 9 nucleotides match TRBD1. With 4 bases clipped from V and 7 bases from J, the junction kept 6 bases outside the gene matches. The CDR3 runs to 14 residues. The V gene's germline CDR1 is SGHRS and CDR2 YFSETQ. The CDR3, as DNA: TGCGCCAGCAGCAAGACAGGGGGGGGGAACACCATATATTTT. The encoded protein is CASSKTGGGNTIYF. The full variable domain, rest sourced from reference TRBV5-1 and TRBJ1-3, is KAGVTQTPRYLIKTRGQQVTLSCSPISGHRSVSWYQQTPGQGLQFLFEYFSETQRNKGNFPGRFSGRQFSNSRSEMNVSTLELGDSALYLCASSKTGGGNTIYFGEGSWLTVV.

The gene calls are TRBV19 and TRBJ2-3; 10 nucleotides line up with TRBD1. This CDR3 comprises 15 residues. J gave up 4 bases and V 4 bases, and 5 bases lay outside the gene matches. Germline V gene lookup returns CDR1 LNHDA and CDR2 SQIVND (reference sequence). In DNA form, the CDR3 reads TGTGCCAGTAGTAAGACAGGGGGCACGGCAGATACGCAGTATTTT. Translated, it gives CASSKTGGTADTQYF.

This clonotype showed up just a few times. CDR3 sequence reads: CASSPPSRPGTNEQYF. Written as DNA, the CDR3 is TGTGCCAGCTCACCACCCTCCCGGCCCGGGACAAACGAGCAGTACTTC. The chain couples TRBV18 to TRBJ2-7, with TRBD1 as a possible D gene (6 bases). V was clipped by 0 bases and J by 5 bases, with 17 bases between them. Per the germline V gene, CDR1 is KGHSH and CDR2 is LQKENI. This CDR3 region has 16 residues.

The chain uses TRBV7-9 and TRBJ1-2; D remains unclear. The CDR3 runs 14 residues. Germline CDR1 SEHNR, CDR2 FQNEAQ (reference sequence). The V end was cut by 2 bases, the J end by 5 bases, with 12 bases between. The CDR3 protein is CASSLNSFYYGYTF. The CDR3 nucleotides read TGTGCCAGCAGCTTAAATTCATTTTATTATGGCTACACCTTC.

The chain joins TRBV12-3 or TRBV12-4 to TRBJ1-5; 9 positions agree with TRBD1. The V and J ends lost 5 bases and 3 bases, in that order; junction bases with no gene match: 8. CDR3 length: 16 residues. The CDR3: CASSTAGQGPNQPQHF. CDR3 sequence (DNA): TGTGCCAGCAGTACTGCGGGACAGGGCCCCAATCAGCCCCAGCATTTT.

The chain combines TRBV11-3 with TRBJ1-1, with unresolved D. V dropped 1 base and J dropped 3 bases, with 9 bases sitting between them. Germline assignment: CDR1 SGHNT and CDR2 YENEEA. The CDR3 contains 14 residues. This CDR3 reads CASSLVGRDTEAFF. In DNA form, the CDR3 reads TGTGCCAGCAGCTTAGTAGGACGGGACACTGAAGCTTTCTTT. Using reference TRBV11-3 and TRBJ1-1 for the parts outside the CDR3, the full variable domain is EAGVVQSPRYKIIEKKQPVAFWCNPISGHNTLYWYLQNLGQGPELLIRYENEEAVDDSQLPKDRFSAERLKGVDSTLKIQPAELGDSAVYLCASSLVGRDTEAFFGQGTRLTVV.